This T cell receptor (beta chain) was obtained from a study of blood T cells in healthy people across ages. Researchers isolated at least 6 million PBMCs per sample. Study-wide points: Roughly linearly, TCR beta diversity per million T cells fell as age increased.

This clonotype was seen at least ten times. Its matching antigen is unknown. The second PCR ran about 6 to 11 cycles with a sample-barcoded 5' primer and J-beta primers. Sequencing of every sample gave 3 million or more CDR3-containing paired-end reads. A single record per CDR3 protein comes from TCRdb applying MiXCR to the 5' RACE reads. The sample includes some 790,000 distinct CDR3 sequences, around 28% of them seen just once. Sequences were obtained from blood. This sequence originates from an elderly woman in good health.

CDR3 sequence reads: CASIWGRGLDTQYF. Here the CDR3 DNA reads TGTGCCAGCATCTGGGGGCGGGGGCTGGATACGCAGTATTTT. The genes are TRBV12-3 or TRBV12-4 and TRBJ2-3; maybe TRBD2 (7 bases). The CDR3 is 14 amino acids. V was trimmed by 7 bases and J by 6 bases, leaving 17 bases between them.